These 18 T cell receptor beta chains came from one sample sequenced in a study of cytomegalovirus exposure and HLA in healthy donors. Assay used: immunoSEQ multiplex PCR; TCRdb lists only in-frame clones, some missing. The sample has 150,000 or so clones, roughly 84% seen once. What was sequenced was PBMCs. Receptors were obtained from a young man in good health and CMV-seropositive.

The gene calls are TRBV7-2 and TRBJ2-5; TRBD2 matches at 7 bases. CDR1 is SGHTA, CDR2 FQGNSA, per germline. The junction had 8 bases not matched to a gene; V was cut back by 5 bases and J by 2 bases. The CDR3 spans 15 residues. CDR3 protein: CASSTVAGLQETQYF. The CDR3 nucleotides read TGTGCCAGCAGCACAGTAGCGGGTCTACAAGAGACCCAGTACTTC.

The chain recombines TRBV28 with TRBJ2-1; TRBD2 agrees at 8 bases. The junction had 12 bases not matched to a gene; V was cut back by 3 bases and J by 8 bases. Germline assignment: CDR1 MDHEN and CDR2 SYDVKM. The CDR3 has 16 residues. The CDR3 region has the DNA TGTGCCAGCAGTTTGGCCGGGACTAGAGGAAGCGATGAGCAGTTCTTC. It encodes CASSLAGTRGSDEQFF.

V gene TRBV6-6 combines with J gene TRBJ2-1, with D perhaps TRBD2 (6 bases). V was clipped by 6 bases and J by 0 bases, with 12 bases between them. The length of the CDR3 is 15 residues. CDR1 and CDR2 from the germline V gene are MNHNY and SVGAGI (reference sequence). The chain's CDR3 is CASRDGGSSYNEQFF. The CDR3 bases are TGTGCCAGCAGGGATGGAGGGAGCTCCTACAATGAGCAGTTCTTC.

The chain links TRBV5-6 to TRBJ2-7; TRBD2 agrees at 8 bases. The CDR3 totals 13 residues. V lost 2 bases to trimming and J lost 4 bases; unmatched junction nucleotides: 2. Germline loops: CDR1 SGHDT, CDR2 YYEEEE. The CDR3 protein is CASSLAGVYEQYF. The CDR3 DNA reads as TGTGCCAGCAGCTTAGCGGGAGTGTACGAGCAGTACTTC.

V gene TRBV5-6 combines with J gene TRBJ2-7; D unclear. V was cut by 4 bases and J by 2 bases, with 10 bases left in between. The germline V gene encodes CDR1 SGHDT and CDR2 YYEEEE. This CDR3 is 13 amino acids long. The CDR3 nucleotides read TGTGCCAGCAGCCCCGGCAGGACCTACGAGCAGTACTTC. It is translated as CASSPGRTYEQYF.

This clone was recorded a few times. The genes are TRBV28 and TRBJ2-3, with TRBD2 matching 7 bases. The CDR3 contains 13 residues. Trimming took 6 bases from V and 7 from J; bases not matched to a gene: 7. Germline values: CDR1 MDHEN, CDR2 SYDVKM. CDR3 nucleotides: TGTGCCAGCAGCAAGACTAGCCTTAATACGCAGTATTTT. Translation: CASSKTSLNTQYF.

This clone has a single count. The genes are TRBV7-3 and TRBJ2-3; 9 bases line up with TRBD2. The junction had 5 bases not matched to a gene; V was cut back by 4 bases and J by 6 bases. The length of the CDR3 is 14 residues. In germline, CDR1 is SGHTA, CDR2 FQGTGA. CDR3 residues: CASSCLAGFDTQYF. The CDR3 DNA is TGTGCCAGCAGCTGTCTAGCGGGGTTTGATACGCAGTATTTT. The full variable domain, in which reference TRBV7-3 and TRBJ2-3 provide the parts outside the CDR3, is GAGVSQTPSNKVTEKGKYVELRCDPISGHTALYWYRQSLGQGPEFLIYFQGTGAADDSGLPNDRFFAVRPEGSVSTLKIQRTERGDSAVYLCASSCLAGFDTQYFGPGTRLTVL.

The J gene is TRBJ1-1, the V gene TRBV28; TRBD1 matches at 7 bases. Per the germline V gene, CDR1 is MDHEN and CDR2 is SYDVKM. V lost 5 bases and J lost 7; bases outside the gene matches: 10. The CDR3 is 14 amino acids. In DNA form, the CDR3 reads TGTGCCAGCAGTCCCCCGACAGGGCCGAGTGAAGCTTTCTTT. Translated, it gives CASSPPTGPSEAFF.

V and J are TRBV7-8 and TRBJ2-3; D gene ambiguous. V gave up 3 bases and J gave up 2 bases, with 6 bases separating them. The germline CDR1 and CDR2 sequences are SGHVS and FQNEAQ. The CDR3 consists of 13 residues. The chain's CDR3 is CASSFSVTDTQYF. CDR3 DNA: TGTGCCAGCAGCTTTTCTGTCACAGATACGCAGTATTTT.

The CDR3 spells CASRIEGQLQETQYF. CDR3 DNA: TGTGCCAGTAGAATCGAGGGACAACTTCAAGAGACCCAGTACTTC. The chain carries TRBV19 and TRBJ2-5, with TRBD1 as a possible D gene (6 bases). Germline values: CDR1 LNHDA, CDR2 SQIVND (reference sequence). The germline V and J ends were trimmed by 6 bases and 2 bases, with 16 bases remaining between them. The CDR3 covers 15 residues.

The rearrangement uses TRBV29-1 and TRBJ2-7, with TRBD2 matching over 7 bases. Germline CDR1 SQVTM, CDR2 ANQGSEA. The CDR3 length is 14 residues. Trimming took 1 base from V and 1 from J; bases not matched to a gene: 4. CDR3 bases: TGCAGCGTTGAAGGCGGGAGCTTATCCTACGAGCAGTACTTC. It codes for CSVEGGSLSYEQYF.

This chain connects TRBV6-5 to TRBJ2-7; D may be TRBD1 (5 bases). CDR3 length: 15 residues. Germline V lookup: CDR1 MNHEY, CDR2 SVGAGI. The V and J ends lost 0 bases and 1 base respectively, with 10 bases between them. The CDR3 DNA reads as TGTGCCAGCAGTTACTCATCGACAGAATCCTACGAGCAGTACTTC. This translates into CASSYSSTESYEQYF.

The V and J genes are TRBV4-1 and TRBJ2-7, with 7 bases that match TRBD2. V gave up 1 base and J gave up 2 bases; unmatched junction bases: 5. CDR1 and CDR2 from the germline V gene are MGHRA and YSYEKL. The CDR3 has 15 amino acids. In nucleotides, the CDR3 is TGCGCCAGCAGCCAAGTAGCGGGCTCCCCCTACGAGCAGTACTTC. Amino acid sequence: CASSQVAGSPYEQYF.

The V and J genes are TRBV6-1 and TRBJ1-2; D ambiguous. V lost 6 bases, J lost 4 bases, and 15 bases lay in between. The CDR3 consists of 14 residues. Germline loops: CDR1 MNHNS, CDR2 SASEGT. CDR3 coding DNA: TGTGCCAGCAGCAAGGACGGACTCTTCTATGGCTACACCTTC. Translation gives CASSKDGLFYGYTF.

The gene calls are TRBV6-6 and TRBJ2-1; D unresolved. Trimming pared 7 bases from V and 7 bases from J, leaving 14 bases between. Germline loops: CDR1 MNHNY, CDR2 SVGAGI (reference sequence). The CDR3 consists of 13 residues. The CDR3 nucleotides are TGTGCCAGCACCCTAGAGATGTATAATGAGCAGTTCTTC. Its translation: CASTLEMYNEQFF.

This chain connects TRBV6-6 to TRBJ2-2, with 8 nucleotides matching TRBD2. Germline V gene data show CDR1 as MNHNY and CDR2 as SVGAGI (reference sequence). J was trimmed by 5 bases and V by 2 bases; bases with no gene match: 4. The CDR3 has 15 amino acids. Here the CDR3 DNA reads TGTGCCAGCAGTTACGGGACTAGGGGGACCGGGGAGCTGTTTTTT. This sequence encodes CASSYGTRGTGELFF.

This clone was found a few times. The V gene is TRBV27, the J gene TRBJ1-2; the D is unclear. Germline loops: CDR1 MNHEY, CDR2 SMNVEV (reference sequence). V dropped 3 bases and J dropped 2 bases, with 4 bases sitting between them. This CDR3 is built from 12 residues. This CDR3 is CASSFGNYGYTF. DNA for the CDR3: TGTGCCAGCAGTTTCGGGAACTATGGCTACACCTTC.

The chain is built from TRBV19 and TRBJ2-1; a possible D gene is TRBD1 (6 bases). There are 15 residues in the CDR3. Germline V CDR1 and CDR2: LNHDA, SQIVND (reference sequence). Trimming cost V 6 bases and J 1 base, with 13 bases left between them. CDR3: CASRVGHASYNEQFF. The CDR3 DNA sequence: TGTGCCAGTAGGGTGGGACACGCGTCCTACAATGAGCAGTTCTTC.